The entry that follows covers one TCR beta chain sequence. Its antigen is unidentified. The data are from a study of shared clonotypes between healthy human individuals. General observations from the study: Estimated clonotype richness was generally higher in naive than memory subsets. Non-shared clonotypes showed lower generation probabilities than clonotypes common to all four donors.

Libraries were prepared by immunoSEQ multiplex PCR; TCRdb keeps only in-frame clonotypes and omits some of them. Among about 380,000 clones listed, roughly 96% were seen once. In germline, CDR1 is SGHRS, CDR2 YFSETQ. This CDR3 contains 17 residues. The V segment lost 4 bases and the J segment 0 bases; nucleotides outside the gene matches: 7. Healthy adults negative for HIV, lacking recent acute infections or vaccinations, served as donors. V usage is TRBV5-1 and J usage is TRBJ2-6; 7 nucleotides match TRBD1. The sequenced sample consisted of memory CD8+ T cells sorted from blood. Subset denoted: CD45RO+ cells pooled with CCR7-negative TemRA cells. The receptor's source is a man aged 25 to 40 in good health. CDR3 DNA: TGCGCCAGCAGCACCACAGGGGTTTACTCTGGGGCCAACGTCCTGACTTTC. Its translation: CASSTTGVYSGANVLTF.